Sequencing of this T cell receptor (beta chain) was carried out in a study of blood T cell repertoires in COVID-19. CDR1 is SGHTA, CDR2 FQGNSA, per germline. Trimming removed 6 bases from V and 5 bases from J; junction bases left unmatched: 5. This CDR3 is 14 amino acids long. Sequencing used immunoSEQ multiplex PCR; TCRdb keeps in-frame clones, though not all of them. The data hold approximately 190,000 clones, with 86% observed a single time. This clone showed up just once. The chain employs TRBV7-2 and TRBJ2-5; 11 positions match TRBD2. The origin of this receptor is a man older than 75 with acute or convalescent COVID-19. The sample taken for sequencing was peripheral blood. The DNA for the CDR3 is TGTGCCAGCAGACCAACTAGCGGGAGTGAGACCCAGTACTTC. Its protein is CASRPTSGSETQYF.